Presented here are 2 T cell receptor beta chains from one specimen sequenced in a study of cytomegalovirus exposure and HLA in healthy donors. 13 Jbeta primers and 60 Vbeta primers were used for the PCR. Repertoires were generated with immunoSEQ multiplex PCR, while TCRdb's copy carries only in-frame clones and drops some. The profile shows approximately 130,000 clones, approximately 78% of them singletons. The sample taken for sequencing was PBMCs. The receptors derive from a woman aged 35 to 49 in good health and CMV-seropositive.

The genes are TRBV4-1 and TRBJ1-2; D is undetermined. The CDR3 is 12 residues long. From germline, CDR1 is MGHRA and CDR2 YSYEKL. Between the trimmed V and J ends, which lost 6 bases and 7 bases, there was a span of 12 bases. CDR3: CASRLGEGGYTF. CDR3 nucleotides: TGCGCCAGCAGGTTGGGAGAAGGTGGCTACACCTTC.

The V call is TRBV9, the J call TRBJ2-3, with a possible D match to TRBD2 (5 bases). The CDR3 consists of 13 residues. The V end lost 0 bases, the J end lost 7 bases, and 9 bases lay between the germline ends. Germline V gene sequence: CDR1 SGDLS, CDR2 YYNGEE. CDR3 amino acids: CASSVEAENTQYF. The CDR3 coding sequence is TGTGCCAGCAGCGTAGAAGCGGAGAATACGCAGTATTTT. Full variable domain (remainder filled in from reference TRBV9 and TRBJ2-3): DSGVTQTPKHLITATGQRVTLRCSPRSGDLSVYWYQQSLDQGLQFLIQYYNGEERAKGNILERFSAQQFPDLHSELNLSSLELGDSALYFCASSVEAENTQYFGPGTRLTVL.